This entry concerns a single T cell receptor (beta chain). Original processing notes: Estimation of nucleated cell counts was performed using reference gene primer amplification. TCRdb's copy holds only in-frame clones and misses some; the assay was immunoSEQ multiplex PCR. The V and J calls and the clone size are those of that table, but D and trimming were determined from the DNA. The data show 140,000 to 150,000 clones, 75% to 85% seen once. This entry comes from a study of blood T cell repertoires in COVID-19. Germline CDR1 reads PRHDT; CDR2 reads FYEKMQ (reference sequence). V lost 5 bases and J lost 7, with 8 bases in between. The length of the CDR3 is 12 residues.

The rearrangement uses TRBV13 and TRBJ2-2; D is ambiguous. This TCR came from a man in his 60s with active or convalescent COVID-19. The sequenced sample was peripheral blood. CDR3 amino acids: CASSPLGGELFF. DNA of the CDR3: TGTGCCAGCAGCCCACTTGGCGGGGAGCTGTTTTTT. Using reference TRBV13 and TRBJ2-2 for the parts outside the CDR3, the full variable domain is AAGVIQSPRHLIKEKRETATLKCYPIPRHDTVYWYQQGPGQDPQFLISFYEKMQSDKGSIPDRFSAQQFSDYHSELNMSSLELGDSALYFCASSPLGGELFFGEGSRLTVL.